The sequence of this TCR beta chain was determined in a study of cytotoxic CD8 clonotypes in ibrutinib-treated CLL. Study-wide context: Patients attained 24 partial and 2 complete responses; at median roughly 73 months, about 14 remained remitted while about twelve progressed.

The CDR3 totals 15 residues. CDR1 is SGHVS, CDR2 FQNEAQ, per germline. V lost 4 bases and J lost 11; bases outside the gene matches: 13. General study results and limits: At progression, clonality fell back toward baseline after rising at ibrutinib response. Public clonotypes, found uncommonly, either contracted or stayed stable on treatment.

This clone was counted only a few times. No antigen is known for it. Sequencing was designed to attain a depth spanning 1 in 200,000 to 1 in 1 million T cells. Repertoires were generated with immunoSEQ multiplex PCR, while TCRdb's copy carries only in-frame clones and drops some. The sample includes almost 85,000 clones, 85% to 90% of them seen just once. The sequencing used PBMCs, collected before ibrutinib treatment. The clonotype was recovered from a human donor with chronic lymphocytic leukemia. The chain recombines TRBV7-8 with TRBJ2-1, with 8 nucleotides matching TRBD1. The CDR3 sequence is CASSSRTGRLYQQFF. The CDR3 DNA follows: TGTGCCAGCAGCTCCAGGACAGGGAGGTTATATCAGCAGTTCTTC.